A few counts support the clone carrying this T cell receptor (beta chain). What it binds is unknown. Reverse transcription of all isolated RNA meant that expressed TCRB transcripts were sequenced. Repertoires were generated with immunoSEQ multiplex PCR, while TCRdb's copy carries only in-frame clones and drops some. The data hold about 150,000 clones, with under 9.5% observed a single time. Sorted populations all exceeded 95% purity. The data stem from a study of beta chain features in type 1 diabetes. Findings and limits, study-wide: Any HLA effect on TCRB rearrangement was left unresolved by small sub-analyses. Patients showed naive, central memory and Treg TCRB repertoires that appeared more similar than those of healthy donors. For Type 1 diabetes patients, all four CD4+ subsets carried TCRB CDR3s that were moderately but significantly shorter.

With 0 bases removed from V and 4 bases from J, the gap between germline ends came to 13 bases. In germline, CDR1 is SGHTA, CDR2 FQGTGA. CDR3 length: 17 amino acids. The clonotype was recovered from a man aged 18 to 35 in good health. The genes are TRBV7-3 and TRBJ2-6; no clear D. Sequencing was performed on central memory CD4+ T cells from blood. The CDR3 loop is CASSLTGGRSGANVLTF. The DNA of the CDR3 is TGTGCCAGCAGCTTAACGGGTGGCAGGTCGGGGGCCAACGTCCTGACTTTC.